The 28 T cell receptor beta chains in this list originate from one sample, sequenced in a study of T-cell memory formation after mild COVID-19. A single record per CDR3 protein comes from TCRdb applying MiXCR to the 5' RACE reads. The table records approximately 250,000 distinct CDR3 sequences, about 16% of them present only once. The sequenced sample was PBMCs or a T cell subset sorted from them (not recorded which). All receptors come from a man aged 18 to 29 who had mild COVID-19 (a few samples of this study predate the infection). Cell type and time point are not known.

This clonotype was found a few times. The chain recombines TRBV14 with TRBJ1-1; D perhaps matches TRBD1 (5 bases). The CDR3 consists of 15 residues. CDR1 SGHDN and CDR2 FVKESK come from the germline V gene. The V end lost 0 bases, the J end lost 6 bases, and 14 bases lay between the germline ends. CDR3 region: CASSQDRWWDPEAFF. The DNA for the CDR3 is TGTGCCAGCAGCCAAGATAGGTGGTGGGACCCTGAAGCTTTCTTT.

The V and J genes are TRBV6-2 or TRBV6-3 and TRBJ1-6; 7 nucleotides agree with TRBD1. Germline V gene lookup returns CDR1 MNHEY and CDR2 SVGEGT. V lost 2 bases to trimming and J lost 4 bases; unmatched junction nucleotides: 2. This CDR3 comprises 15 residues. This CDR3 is CASSYPGQYNSPLHF. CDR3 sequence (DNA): TGTGCCAGCAGTTACCCGGGACAGTATAATTCACCCCTCCACTTT.

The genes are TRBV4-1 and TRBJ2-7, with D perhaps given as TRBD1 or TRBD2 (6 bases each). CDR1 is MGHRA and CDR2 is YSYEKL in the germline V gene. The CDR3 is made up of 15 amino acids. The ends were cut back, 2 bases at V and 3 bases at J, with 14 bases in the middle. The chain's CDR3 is CASSQTAGHYYEQYV. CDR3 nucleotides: TGCGCCAGCAGCCAAACCGCGGGACACTACTACGAGCAGTACGTC.

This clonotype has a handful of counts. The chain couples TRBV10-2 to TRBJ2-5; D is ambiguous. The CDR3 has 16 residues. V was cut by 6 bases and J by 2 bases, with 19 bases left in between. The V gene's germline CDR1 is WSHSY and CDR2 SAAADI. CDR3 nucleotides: TGCGCCAGCAGCCCCGGACGCCCCACCTCACAAGAGACCCAGTACTTC. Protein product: CASSPGRPTSQETQYF.

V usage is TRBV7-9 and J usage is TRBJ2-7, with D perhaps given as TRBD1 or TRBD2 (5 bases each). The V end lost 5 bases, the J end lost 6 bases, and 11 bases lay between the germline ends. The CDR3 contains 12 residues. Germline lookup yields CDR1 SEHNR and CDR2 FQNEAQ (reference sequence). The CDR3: CASSTRGAEQYF. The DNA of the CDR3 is TGTGCCAGCAGCACAAGAGGGGCCGAGCAGTACTTC. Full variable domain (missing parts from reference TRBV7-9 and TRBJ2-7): DTGVSQNPRHKITKRGQNVTFRCDPISEHNRLYWYRQTLGQGPEFLTYFQNEAQLEKSRLLSDRFSAERPKGSFSTLEIQRTEQGDSAMYLCASSTRGAEQYFGPGTRLTVT.

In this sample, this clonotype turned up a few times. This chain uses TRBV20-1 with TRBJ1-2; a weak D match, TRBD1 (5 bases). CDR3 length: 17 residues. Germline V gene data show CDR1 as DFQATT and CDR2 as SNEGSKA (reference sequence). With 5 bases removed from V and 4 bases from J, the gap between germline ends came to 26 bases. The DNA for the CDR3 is TGCAGTGCTTTAGAGGGGTTCAGGGAGTTATCGCCCTATGGCTACACCTTC. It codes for CSALEGFRELSPYGYTF.

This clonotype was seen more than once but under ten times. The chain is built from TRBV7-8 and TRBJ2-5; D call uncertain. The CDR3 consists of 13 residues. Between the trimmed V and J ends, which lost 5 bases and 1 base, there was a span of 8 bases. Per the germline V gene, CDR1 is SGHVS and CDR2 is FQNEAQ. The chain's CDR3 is CASSVTVQETQYF. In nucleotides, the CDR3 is TGTGCCAGCAGCGTTACTGTCCAAGAGACCCAGTACTTC.

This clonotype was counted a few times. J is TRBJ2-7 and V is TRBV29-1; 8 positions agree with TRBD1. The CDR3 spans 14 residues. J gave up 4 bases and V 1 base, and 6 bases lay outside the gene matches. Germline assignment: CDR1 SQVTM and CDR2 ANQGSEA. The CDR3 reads CSVEGGQGFYEQYF. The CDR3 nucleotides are TGCAGCGTTGAAGGAGGACAGGGTTTTTACGAGCAGTACTTC.

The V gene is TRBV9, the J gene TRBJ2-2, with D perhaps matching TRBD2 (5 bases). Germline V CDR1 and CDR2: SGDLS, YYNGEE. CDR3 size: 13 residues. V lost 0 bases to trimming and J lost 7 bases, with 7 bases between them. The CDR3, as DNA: TGTGCCAGCAGCGTAGGGGGAGACGGGGAGCTGTTTTTT. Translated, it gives CASSVGGDGELFF.

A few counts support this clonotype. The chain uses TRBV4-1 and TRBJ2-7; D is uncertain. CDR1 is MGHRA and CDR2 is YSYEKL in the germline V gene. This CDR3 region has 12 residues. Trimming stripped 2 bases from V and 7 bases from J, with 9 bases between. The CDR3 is CASSQSTVEQYF. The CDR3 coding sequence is TGCGCCAGCAGCCAATCGACCGTGGAGCAGTACTTC.

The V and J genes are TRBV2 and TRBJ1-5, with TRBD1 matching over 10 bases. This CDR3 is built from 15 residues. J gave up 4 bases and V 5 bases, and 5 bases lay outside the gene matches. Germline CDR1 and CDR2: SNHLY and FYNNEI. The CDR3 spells CASSPEGQGNQPQHF. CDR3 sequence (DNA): TGTGCCAGCAGTCCGGAGGGACAGGGGAATCAGCCCCAGCATTTT.

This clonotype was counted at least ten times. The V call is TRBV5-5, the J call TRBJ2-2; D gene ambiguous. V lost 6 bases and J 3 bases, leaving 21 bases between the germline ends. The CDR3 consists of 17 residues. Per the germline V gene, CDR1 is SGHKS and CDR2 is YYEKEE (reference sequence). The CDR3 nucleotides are TGTGCCAGCACCTTTGCCTCCTTCGAACGATACACCGGGGAGCTGTTTTTT. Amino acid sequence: CASTFASFERYTGELFF.

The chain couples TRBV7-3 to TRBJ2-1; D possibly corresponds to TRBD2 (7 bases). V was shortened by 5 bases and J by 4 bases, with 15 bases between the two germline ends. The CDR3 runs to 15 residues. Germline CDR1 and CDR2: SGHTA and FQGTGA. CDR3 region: CASSQVGGLYNEQFF. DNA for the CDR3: TGTGCCAGCAGCCAAGTCGGGGGGCTTTACAATGAGCAGTTCTTC.

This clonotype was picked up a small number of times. CDR3 nucleotide sequence: TGTGCCAGCAGCTTGACCGGGACAGGGGGCTATGGCTACACCTTC. Protein: CASSLTGTGGYGYTF. The rearrangement links TRBV9 to TRBJ1-2, with 11 bases that match TRBD1. This CDR3 is 15 amino acids long. From germline, CDR1 is SGDLS and CDR2 YYNGEE. Unmatched junction bases numbered 6, after V lost 4 bases and J lost 4 bases.

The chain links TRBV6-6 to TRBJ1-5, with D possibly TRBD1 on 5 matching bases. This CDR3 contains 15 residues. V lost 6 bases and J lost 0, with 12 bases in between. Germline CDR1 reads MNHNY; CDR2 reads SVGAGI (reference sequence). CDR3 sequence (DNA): TGTGCCAGCAGAACAGGAGGAAATAGCAATCAGCCCCAGCATTTT. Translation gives CASRTGGNSNQPQHF.

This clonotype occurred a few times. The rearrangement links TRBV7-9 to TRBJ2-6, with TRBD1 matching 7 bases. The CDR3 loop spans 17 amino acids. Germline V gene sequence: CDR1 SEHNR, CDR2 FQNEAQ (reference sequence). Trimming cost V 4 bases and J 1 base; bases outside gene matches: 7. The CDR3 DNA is TGTGCCAGCAGCTCCCGAGGGGGCGGGTCTGGGGCCAACGTCCTGACTTTC. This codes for CASSSRGGGSGANVLTF.

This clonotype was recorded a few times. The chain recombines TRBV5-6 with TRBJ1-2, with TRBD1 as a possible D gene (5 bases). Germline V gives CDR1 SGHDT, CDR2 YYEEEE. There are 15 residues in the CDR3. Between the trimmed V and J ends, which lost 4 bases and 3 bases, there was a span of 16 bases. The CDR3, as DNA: TGTGCCAGCAGCCGGGGCGCGGGTTTAGACTATGGCTACACCTTC. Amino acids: CASSRGAGLDYGYTF.

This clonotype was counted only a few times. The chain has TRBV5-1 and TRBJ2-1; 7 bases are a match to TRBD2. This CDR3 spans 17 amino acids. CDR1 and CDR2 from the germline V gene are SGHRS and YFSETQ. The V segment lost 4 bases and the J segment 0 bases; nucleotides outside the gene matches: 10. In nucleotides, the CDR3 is TGCGCCAGCAGCAACCCTAGCGGAGGGAGCTCCTACAATGAGCAGTTCTTC. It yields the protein CASSNPSGGSSYNEQFF.

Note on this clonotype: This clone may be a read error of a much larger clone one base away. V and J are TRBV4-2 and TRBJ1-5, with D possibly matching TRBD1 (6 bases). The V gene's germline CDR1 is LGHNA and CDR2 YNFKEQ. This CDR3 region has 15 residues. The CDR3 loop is CACSQDKGGKQPQHF. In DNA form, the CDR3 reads TGTGCCTGCAGCCAAGATAAGGGGGGGAAACAGCCCCAGCATTTT.

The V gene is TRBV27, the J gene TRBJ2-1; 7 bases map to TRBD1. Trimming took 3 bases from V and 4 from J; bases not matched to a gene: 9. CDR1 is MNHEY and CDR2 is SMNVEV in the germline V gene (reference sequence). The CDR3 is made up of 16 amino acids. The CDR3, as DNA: TGTGCCAGCAGTTTCCTCGGCAGGGGGAAATACAATGAGCAGTTCTTC. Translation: CASSFLGRGKYNEQFF.

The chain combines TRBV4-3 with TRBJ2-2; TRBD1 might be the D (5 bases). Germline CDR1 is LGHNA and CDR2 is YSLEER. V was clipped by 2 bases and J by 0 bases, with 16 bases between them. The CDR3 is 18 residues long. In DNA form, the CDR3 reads TGCGCCAGCAGCCAAAGCCCACAGGATTATGCGAACACCGGGGAGCTGTTTTTT. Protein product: CASSQSPQDYANTGELFF.

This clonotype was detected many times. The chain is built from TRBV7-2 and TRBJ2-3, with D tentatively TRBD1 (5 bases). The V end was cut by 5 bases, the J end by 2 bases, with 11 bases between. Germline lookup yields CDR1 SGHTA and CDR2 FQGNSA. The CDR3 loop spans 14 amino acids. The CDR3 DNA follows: TGTGCCAGCAGCATCGCGACAGACACAGATACGCAGTATTTT. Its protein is CASSIATDTDTQYF.

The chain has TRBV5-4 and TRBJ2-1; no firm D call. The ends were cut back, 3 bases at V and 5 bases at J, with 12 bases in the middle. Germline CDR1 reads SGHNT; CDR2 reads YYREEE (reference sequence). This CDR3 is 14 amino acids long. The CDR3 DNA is TGTGCCAGCAGCTCCACGGACGGAAACAATGAGCAGTTCTTC. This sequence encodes CASSSTDGNNEQFF.

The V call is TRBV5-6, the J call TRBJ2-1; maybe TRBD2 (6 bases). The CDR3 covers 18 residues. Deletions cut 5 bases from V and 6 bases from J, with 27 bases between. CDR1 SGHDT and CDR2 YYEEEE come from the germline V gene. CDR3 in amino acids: CASSFTLGGGLRSNEQFF. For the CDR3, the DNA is TGTGCCAGCAGTTTTACCCTCGGGGGTGGGTTGAGGAGCAATGAGCAGTTCTTC.

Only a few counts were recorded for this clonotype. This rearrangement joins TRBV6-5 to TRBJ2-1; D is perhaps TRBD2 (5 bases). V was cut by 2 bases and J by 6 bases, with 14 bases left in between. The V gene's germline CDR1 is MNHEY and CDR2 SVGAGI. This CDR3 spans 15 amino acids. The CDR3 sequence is CASSYGSWGANEQFF. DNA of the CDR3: TGTGCCAGCAGTTACGGTTCGTGGGGAGCCAATGAGCAGTTCTTC.

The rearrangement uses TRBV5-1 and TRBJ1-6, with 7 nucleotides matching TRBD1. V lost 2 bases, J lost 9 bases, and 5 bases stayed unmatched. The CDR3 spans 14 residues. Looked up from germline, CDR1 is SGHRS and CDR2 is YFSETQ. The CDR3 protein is CASSFAGDSSPLHF. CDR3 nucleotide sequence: TGCGCCAGCAGCTTTGCAGGGGACAGTTCACCCCTCCACTTT.

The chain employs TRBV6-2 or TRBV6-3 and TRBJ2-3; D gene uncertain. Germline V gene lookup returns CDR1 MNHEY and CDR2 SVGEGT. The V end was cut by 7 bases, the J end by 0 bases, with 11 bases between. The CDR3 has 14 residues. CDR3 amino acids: CASTAVPSTDTQYF. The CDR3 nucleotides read TGTGCCAGCACCGCAGTTCCCAGCACAGATACGCAGTATTTT.

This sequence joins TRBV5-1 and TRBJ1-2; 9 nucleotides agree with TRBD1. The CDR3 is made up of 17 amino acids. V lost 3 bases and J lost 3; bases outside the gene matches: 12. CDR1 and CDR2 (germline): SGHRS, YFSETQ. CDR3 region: CASSSGQGPPSHYGYTF. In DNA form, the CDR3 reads TGCGCCAGCAGCTCAGGACAGGGGCCGCCGAGTCACTATGGCTACACCTTC.